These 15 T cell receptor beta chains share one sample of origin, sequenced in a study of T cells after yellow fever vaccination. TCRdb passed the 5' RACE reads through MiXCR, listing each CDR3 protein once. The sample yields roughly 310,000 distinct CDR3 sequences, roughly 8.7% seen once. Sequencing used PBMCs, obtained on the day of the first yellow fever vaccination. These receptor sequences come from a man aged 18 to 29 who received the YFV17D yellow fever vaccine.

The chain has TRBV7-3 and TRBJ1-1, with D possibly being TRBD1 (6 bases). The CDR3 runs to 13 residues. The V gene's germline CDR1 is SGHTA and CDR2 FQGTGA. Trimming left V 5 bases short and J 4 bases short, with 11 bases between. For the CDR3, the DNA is TGTGCCAGCAGCCTCAACAGGGTCACTGAAGCTTTCTTT. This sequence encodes CASSLNRVTEAFF.

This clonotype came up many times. The chain's CDR3 is CASSLSGDGYEQYF. The DNA of the CDR3 is TGTGCCAGCAGTTTATCCGGGGACGGCTACGAGCAGTACTTC. The V gene is TRBV28, the J gene TRBJ2-7; D tentatively reads TRBD1 or TRBD2 (5 bases each). The CDR3 is made up of 14 amino acids. The germline V gene encodes CDR1 MDHEN and CDR2 SYDVKM. Trimming removed 1 base from V and 3 bases from J, with 10 bases in between.

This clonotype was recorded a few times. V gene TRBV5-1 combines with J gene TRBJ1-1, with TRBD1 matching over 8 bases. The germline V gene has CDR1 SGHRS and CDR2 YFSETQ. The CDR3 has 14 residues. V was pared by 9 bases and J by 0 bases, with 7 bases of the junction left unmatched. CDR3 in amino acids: CATRTGYMNTEAFF. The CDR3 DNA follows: TGCGCCACCAGGACAGGGTATATGAACACTGAAGCTTTCTTT.

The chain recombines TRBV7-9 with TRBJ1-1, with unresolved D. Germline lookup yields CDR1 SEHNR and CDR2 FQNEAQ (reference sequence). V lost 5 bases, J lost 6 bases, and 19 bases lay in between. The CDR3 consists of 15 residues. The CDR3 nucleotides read TGTGCCAGCAGCCCATCAAATGGGGTCGGGGCTGAAGCTTTCTTT. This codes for CASSPSNGVGAEAFF.

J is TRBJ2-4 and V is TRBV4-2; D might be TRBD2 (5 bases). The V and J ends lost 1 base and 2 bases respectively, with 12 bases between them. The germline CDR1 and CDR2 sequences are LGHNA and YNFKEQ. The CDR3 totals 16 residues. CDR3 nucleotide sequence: TGTGCCAGCAGCCAAGCTCCGGGGTTCACCAAAAACATTCAGTACTTC. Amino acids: CASSQAPGFTKNIQYF.

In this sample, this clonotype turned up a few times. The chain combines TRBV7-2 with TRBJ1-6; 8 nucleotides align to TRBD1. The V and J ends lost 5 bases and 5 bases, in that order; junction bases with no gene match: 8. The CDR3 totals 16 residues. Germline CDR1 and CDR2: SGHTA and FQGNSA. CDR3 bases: TGTGCCAGCAGCATGACAGGGGTGGGGGATAATTCACCCCTCCACTTT. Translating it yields CASSMTGVGDNSPLHF. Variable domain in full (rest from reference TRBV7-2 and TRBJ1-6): GAGVSQSPSNKVTEKGKDVELRCDPISGHTALYWYRQSLGQGLEFLIYFQGNSAPDKSGLPSDRFSAERTGGSVSTLTIQRTQQEDSAVYLCASSMTGVGDNSPLHFGNGTRLTVT.

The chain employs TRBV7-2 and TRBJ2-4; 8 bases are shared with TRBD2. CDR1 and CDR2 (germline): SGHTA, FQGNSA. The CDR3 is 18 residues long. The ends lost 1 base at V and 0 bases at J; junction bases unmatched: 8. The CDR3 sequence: CASSLGLAGGKAKNIQYF. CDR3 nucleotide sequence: TGTGCCAGCAGCTTAGGCTTGGCGGGGGGTAAAGCCAAAAACATTCAGTACTTC.

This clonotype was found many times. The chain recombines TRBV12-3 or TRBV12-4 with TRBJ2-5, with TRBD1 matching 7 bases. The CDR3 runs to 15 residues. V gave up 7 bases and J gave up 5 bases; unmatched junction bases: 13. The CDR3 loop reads CASTQGRGGGETQYF. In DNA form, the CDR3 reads TGTGCCAGCACCCAGGGGAGAGGGGGCGGGGAGACCCAGTACTTC.

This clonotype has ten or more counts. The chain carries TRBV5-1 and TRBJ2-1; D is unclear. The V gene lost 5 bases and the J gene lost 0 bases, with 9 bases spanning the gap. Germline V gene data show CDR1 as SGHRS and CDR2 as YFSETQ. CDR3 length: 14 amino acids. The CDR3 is CASSGFSSYNEQFF. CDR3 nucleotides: TGCGCCAGCAGTGGGTTTAGCTCCTACAATGAGCAGTTCTTC.

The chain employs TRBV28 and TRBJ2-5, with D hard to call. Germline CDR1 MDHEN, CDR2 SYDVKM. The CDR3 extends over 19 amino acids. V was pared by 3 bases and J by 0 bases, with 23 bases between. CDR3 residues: CASSFPARTSRPNQETQYF. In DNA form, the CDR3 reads TGTGCCAGCAGTTTTCCCGCCCGAACCTCGAGGCCAAACCAAGAGACCCAGTACTTC.

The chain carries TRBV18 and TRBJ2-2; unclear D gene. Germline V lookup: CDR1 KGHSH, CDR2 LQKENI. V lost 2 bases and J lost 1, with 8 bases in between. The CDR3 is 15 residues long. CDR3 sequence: CASSPYPENTGELFF. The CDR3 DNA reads TGTGCCAGCTCACCATATCCCGAGAACACCGGGGAGCTGTTTTTT.

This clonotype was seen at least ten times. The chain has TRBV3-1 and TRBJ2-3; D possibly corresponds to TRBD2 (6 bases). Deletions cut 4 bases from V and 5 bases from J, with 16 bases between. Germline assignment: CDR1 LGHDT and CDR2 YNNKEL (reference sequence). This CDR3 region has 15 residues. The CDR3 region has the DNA TGTGCCAGCAGCCCGGGACTCGCTGTGGGAGATACGCAGTATTTT. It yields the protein CASSPGLAVGDTQYF.

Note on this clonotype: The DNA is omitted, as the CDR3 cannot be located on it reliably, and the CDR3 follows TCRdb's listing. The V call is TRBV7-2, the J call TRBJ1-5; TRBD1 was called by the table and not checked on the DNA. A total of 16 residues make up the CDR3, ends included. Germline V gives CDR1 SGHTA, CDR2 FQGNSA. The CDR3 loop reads CASSLVGTGAYQPQLF.

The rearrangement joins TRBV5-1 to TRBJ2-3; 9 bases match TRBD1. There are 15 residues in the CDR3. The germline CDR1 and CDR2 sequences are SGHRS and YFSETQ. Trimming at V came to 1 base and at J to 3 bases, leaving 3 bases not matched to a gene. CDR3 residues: CASSLRDRVTDTQYF. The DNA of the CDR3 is TGCGCCAGCAGCTTGAGGGACAGGGTTACAGATACGCAGTATTTT.

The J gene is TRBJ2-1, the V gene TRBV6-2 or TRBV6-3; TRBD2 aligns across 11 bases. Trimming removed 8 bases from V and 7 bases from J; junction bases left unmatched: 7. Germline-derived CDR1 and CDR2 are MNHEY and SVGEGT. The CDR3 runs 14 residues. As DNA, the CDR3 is TGTGCCAGCGGGCTAGCGGGGGGCTGGAATGAGCAGTTCTTC. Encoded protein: CASGLAGGWNEQFF.